These 25 T cell receptor beta chains were all obtained from the same sample, sequenced in a study of blood T cell repertoires in COVID-19. Clones were sequenced by immunoSEQ multiplex PCR, and TCRdb holds only the in-frame ones, with some missing. The data contain 150,000 to 200,000 clones, about four fifths of them singletons. Sequenced: peripheral blood. These receptors were collected from a man aged 55 to 70 with acute or convalescent COVID-19.

The V gene is TRBV7-3, the J gene TRBJ2-3; 8 bases line up with TRBD2. This CDR3 has 14 amino acids. The V gene's germline CDR1 is SGHTA and CDR2 FQGTGA. With V trimmed by 1 base and J by 6 bases, 3 bases remained unmatched. Written as DNA, the CDR3 is TGTGCCAGCAGCTTAAGTCCTAGCGGGGATACGCAGTATTTT. It codes for CASSLSPSGDTQYF.

The chain employs TRBV25-1 and TRBJ1-1; D unresolved. CDR1 and CDR2 from the germline V gene are MGHDK and SYGVNS. The CDR3 length is 13 residues. V shed 0 bases and J shed 2 bases, with 4 bases lying between them. The CDR3 here is CASSEYTNTEAFF. The CDR3 nucleotides read TGTGCCAGCAGTGAATATACAAACACTGAAGCTTTCTTT.

The chain combines TRBV2 with TRBJ2-3, with TRBD2 matching over 11 bases. Germline V lookup: CDR1 SNHLY, CDR2 FYNNEI. The CDR3 sequence is 18 residues long. V gave up 9 bases and J gave up 2 bases; unmatched junction bases: 16. The CDR3 region has the DNA TGTGCCAGGAGAGCTAACAGGGGACTAGCGGAACTCACAGATACGCAGTATTTT. Protein: CARRANRGLAELTDTQYF. Full variable domain (rest looked up from reference TRBV2 and TRBJ2-3): EPEVTQTPSHQVTQMGQEVILRCVPISNHLYFYWYRQILGQKVEFLVSFYNNEISEKSEIFDDQFSVERPDGSNFTLKIRSTKLEDSAMYFCARRANRGLAELTDTQYFGPGTRLTVL.

CDR3 loop: CSGFTGGDYGYTF. The DNA of the CDR3 is TGCAGCGGATTTACGGGGGGGGACTATGGCTACACCTTC. J is TRBJ1-2 and V is TRBV29-1, with D possibly TRBD1 on 5 matching bases. The CDR3 runs 13 residues. V was clipped by 7 bases and J by 3 bases, with 15 bases between them. The germline gives CDR1 SQVTM, CDR2 ANQGSEA.

V is TRBV19 and J is TRBJ1-1; D is undetermined. The CDR3 consists of 15 residues. Germline V gene lookup returns CDR1 LNHDA and CDR2 SQIVND (reference sequence). V gave up 2 bases and J gave up 2 bases, with 12 bases separating them. The CDR3, as DNA: TGTGCCAGTAGTATATTACGGGGTGGAAACACTGAAGCTTTCTTT. It specifies CASSILRGGNTEAFF.

The chain links TRBV7-9 to TRBJ1-2; 8 nucleotides align to TRBD1. Germline CDR1 SEHNR, CDR2 FQNEAQ (reference sequence). Trimming removed 5 bases from V and 6 bases from J; junction bases left unmatched: 11. This CDR3 is built from 15 residues. The CDR3 sequence is CASSPTGQGLNGYTF. The CDR3, as DNA: TGTGCCAGCAGCCCGACTGGACAGGGTTTAAATGGCTACACCTTC.

The chain has TRBV19 and TRBJ1-5, with unresolved D. The CDR3 totals 12 residues. CDR1 is LNHDA and CDR2 is SQIVND in the germline V gene (reference sequence). V was shortened by 6 bases and J by 5 bases, with 8 bases between the two germline ends. The CDR3 is CASRSDYQPQHF. Here the CDR3 DNA reads TGTGCCAGTAGATCAGACTATCAGCCCCAGCATTTT.

This chain links TRBV12-3 or TRBV12-4 with TRBJ1-6, with 7 bases fitting TRBD1. This CDR3 region has 13 residues. J lost 6 bases, V lost 6 bases, and 2 bases had no gene match. The CDR3 region is CASSDRANSPLHF. The CDR3 bases are TGTGCCAGCAGCGACAGGGCTAATTCACCCCTCCACTTT.

The CDR3 reads CASSRGGPQGATAGNTIYF. The CDR3 DNA sequence: TGTGCCAGCAGCCGGGGAGGTCCCCAGGGGGCGACCGCCGGAAACACCATATATTTT. V gene TRBV5-4 combines with J gene TRBJ1-3, with TRBD1 identical over 8 bases. CDR1 SGHNT and CDR2 YYREEE come from the germline V gene (reference sequence). The V gene end was trimmed by 4 bases and the J gene end by 4 bases; junction bases not matched to a gene: 19. CDR3 length: 19 residues. Looking up the rest from reference TRBV5-4 and TRBJ1-3 gives the full variable domain: ETGVTQSPTHLIKTRGQQVTLRCSSQSGHNTVSWYQQALGQGPQFIFQYYREEENGRGNFPPRFSGLQFPNYSSELNVNALELDDSALYLCASSRGGPQGATAGNTIYFGEGSWLTVV.

The V and J genes are TRBV6-6 and TRBJ1-4; D is unclear. Looked up from germline, CDR1 is MNHNY and CDR2 is SVGAGI (reference sequence). This CDR3 comprises 12 residues. V lost 8 bases and J lost 10, with 14 bases in between. For the CDR3, the DNA is TGTGCCAGCGAGAAGGAGTCTGGAAAACTGTTTTTT. This codes for CASEKESGKLFF.

This CDR3 is CASSQGVGLAAGELFF. CDR3 DNA sequence: TGTGCCAGCAGCCAAGGGGTGGGACTAGCTGCCGGGGAGCTGTTTTTT. The V and J genes are TRBV4-2 and TRBJ2-2; 9 nucleotides align to TRBD2. The CDR3 totals 16 residues. The V and J ends lost 1 base and 6 bases, in that order; junction bases with no gene match: 6. CDR1 and CDR2 (germline): LGHNA, YNFKEQ.

The V call is TRBV6-1, the J call TRBJ2-7, with D possibly matching TRBD1 (6 bases). CDR1 is MNHNS, CDR2 SASEGT, per germline. The CDR3 is 17 residues long. V lost 0 bases, J lost 0 bases, and 15 bases lay in between. The CDR3 DNA reads as TGTGCCAGCAGTGAAGCGCTTGGTACAGGGTACTCCTACGAGCAGTACTTC. Translated, it gives CASSEALGTGYSYEQYF.

The chain uses TRBV4-1 and TRBJ2-2, with 8 bases identical to TRBD2. Unmatched junction bases numbered 4, after V lost 1 base and J lost 9 bases. Germline-derived CDR1 and CDR2 are MGHRA and YSYEKL. The CDR3 is made up of 14 amino acids. The CDR3 coding sequence is TGCGCCAGCAGCCAAGCGGGGGGGCTCAGGGAGCTGTTTTTT. Protein: CASSQAGGLRELFF.

The chain employs TRBV12-5 and TRBJ2-3, with 8 bases that match TRBD1. Germline V gene lookup returns CDR1 LGHNT and CDR2 FRNRAP. This CDR3 comprises 15 residues. The V gene end was trimmed by 6 bases and the J gene end by 2 bases; junction bases not matched to a gene: 7. The CDR3 DNA reads as TGTGCTAGTGGAGCAAACAGGGGGATCACAGATACGCAGTATTTT. Protein product: CASGANRGITDTQYF. The full variable domain, completed using reference TRBV12-5 and TRBJ2-3, is DARVTQTPRHKVTEMGQEVTMRCQPILGHNTVFWYRQTMMQGLELLAYFRNRAPLDDSGMPKDRFSAEMPDATLATLKIQPSEPRDSAVYFCASGANRGITDTQYFGPGTRLTVL.

This clone has a handful of counts. The CDR3 nucleotides are TGTGCCAGCAGCTTGTGGGGGGTTGGAGATGAGCAGTTCTTC. Its translation: CASSLWGVGDEQFF. This rearrangement joins TRBV5-5 to TRBJ2-1, with D perhaps TRBD2 (6 bases). CDR1 and CDR2 (germline): SGHKS, YYEKEE (reference sequence). This CDR3 contains 14 residues. V was clipped by 1 base and J by 8 bases, with 13 bases between them.

The genes are TRBV19 and TRBJ1-5; maybe TRBD1 (5 bases). Germline V gene lookup returns CDR1 LNHDA and CDR2 SQIVND (reference sequence). CDR3 length equals 17 residues. V lost 4 bases and J lost 11, with 27 bases in between. DNA of the CDR3: TGTGCCAGTAGTAGACCGAGTATTATTGGGGCCGATAGGGCCCAGCATTTT. Translated, it gives CASSRPSIIGADRAQHF.

CDR3 in amino acids: CATSDLTASGNYNEQFF. The CDR3 nucleotides read TGTGCCACCAGTGATTTGACGGCTAGCGGGAACTACAATGAGCAGTTCTTC. V is TRBV24-1 and J is TRBJ2-1; the match to TRBD2 covers 9 bases. The germline V gene has CDR1 KGHDR and CDR2 SFDVKD. There are 17 residues in the CDR3. V lost 0 bases and J lost 3; bases outside the gene matches: 5.

This clone occurred a few times. The chain couples TRBV3-1 (or the pseudogene TRBV3-2) to TRBJ1-3; D is undetermined. V was cut by 0 bases and J by 0 bases, with 6 bases left in between. Germline CDR1 is LGHDT and CDR2 is YNNKEL (reference sequence). CDR3 length equals 15 residues. CDR3: CASSQDLNSGNTIYF. CDR3 in DNA: TGTGCCAGCAGCCAAGACTTAAACTCTGGAAACACCATATATTTT.

This chain joins TRBV11-3 and TRBJ2-5, with TRBD1 matching over 12 bases. J was trimmed by 4 bases and V by 5 bases; bases with no gene match: 8. The CDR3 extends over 16 amino acids. Germline V gene lookup returns CDR1 SGHNT and CDR2 YENEEA. The CDR3 is CASSTGQGAQGETQYF. CDR3 in DNA: TGTGCCAGCAGCACGGGACAGGGGGCCCAGGGAGAGACCCAGTACTTC.

This chain links TRBV7-9 with TRBJ1-1; tentative D call: TRBD1 (6 bases). The ends were cut back, 4 bases at V and 1 base at J, with 10 bases in the middle. This CDR3 contains 14 residues. Germline V gene data show CDR1 as SEHNR and CDR2 as FQNEAQ (reference sequence). The CDR3 loop is CASSSMDRNTEAFF. The CDR3 region has the DNA TGTGCCAGCAGCTCCATGGACAGGAACACTGAAGCTTTCTTT.

This clone has only a few counts. This chain joins TRBV30 and TRBJ1-5; D is undetermined. Germline lookup yields CDR1 GTSNPN and CDR2 SVGIG (reference sequence). V shed 0 bases and J shed 0 bases, with 15 bases lying between them. The CDR3 extends over 17 amino acids. The CDR3 nucleotides read TGTGCCTGGAGTGTGAGGCCGGTGATCTCTAGCAATCAGCCCCAGCATTTT. Amino acids: CAWSVRPVISSNQPQHF.

The chain joins TRBV7-2 to TRBJ2-3; D perhaps matches TRBD2 (6 bases). Germline V gives CDR1 SGHTA, CDR2 FQGNSA. This CDR3 spans 16 amino acids. V gave up 0 bases and J gave up 2 bases, with 12 bases separating them. The CDR3 bases are TGTGCCAGCAGCTTAGCTTGGACGGGAGCCACAGATACGCAGTATTTT. This codes for CASSLAWTGATDTQYF.

The gene calls are TRBV5-1 and TRBJ2-7, with 9 bases that match TRBD1. Germline-derived CDR1 and CDR2 are SGHRS and YFSETQ. J lost 5 bases, V lost 4 bases, and 7 bases had no gene match. CDR3 size: 14 residues. CDR3 sequence reads: CASSTGQGVNEQYF. CDR3 nucleotide sequence: TGCGCCAGCAGCACGGGACAGGGCGTGAACGAGCAGTACTTC.

The V gene is TRBV6-4, the J gene TRBJ2-7; TRBD2 aligns across 9 bases. In germline, CDR1 is MRHNA, CDR2 SNTAGT. V gave up 3 bases and J gave up 2 bases; unmatched junction bases: 8. This CDR3 region has 16 residues. The CDR3 protein is CASSEYLAGFTYEQYF. The CDR3 region has the DNA TGTGCCAGCAGTGAGTACCTAGCGGGATTCACCTACGAGCAGTACTTC.

This rearrangement joins TRBV19 to TRBJ2-1; 16 bases fit TRBD2. With 6 bases clipped from V and 1 base from J, the junction kept 9 bases outside the gene matches. CDR3 length: 19 residues. The V gene's germline CDR1 is LNHDA and CDR2 SQIVND (reference sequence). The chain's CDR3 is CASRRGGLAGGPSYNEQFF. The DNA for the CDR3 is TGTGCCAGTAGGCGGGGGGGACTAGCGGGAGGGCCATCCTACAATGAGCAGTTCTTC.